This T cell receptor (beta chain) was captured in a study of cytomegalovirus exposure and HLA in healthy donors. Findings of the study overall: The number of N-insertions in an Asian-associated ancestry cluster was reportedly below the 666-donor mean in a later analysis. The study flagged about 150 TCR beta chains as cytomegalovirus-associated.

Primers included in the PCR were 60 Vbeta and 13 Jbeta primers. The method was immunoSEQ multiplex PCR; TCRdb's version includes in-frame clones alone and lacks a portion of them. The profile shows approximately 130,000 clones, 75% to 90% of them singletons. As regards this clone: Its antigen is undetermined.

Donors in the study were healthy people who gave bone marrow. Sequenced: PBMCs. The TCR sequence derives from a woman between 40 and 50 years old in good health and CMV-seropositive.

The CDR3 is CASSPGGQGNTGELFF. The CDR3 bases are TGTGCCAGCAGCCCAGGTGGACAGGGAAATACCGGGGAGCTGTTTTTT. This chain joins TRBV7-3 and TRBJ2-2; TRBD1 aligns across 8 bases. V trimming: 5 bases; J trimming: 5 bases; junction bases outside the gene matches: 10. The CDR3 loop spans 16 amino acids. Germline assignment: CDR1 SGHTA and CDR2 FQGTGA.